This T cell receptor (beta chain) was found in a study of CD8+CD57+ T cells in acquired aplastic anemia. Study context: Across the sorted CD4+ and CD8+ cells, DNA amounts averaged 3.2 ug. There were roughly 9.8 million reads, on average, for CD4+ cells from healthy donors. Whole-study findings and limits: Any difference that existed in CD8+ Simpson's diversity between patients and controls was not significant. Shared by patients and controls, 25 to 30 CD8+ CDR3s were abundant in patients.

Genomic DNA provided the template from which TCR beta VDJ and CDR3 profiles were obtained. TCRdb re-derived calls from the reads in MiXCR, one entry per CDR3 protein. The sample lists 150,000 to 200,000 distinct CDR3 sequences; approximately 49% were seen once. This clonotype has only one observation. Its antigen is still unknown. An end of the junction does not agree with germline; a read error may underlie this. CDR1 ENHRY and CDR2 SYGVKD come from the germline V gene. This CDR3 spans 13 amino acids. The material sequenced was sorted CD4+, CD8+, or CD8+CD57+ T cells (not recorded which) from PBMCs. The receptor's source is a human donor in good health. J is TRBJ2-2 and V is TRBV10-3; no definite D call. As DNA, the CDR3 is TGTGCCATCACCCAATCGAACGCCGGGGAGCTGTTTTTT. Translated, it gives CAITQSNAGELFF.